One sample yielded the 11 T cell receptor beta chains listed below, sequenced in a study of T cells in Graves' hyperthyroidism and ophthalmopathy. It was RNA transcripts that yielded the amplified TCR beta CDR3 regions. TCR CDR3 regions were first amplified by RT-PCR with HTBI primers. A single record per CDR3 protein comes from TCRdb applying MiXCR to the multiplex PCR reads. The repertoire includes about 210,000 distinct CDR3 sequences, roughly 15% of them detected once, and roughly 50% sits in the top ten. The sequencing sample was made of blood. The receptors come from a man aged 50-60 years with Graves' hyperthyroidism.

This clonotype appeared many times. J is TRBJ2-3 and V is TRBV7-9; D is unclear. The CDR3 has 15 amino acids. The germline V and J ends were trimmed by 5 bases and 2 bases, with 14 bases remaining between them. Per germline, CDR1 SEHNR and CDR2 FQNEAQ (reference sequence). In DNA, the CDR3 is TGTGCCAGCAGCCTAAGAGGACGGTACACAGATACGCAGTATTTT. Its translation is CASSLRGRYTDTQYF.

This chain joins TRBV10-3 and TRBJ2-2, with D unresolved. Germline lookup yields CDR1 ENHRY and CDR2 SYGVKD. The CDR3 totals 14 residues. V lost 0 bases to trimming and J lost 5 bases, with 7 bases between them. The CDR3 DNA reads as TGTGCCATCAGTGAGTCGCTGGAAACCGGGGAGCTGTTTTTT. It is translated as CAISESLETGELFF.

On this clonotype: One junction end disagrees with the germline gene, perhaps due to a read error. The CDR3 bases are TGCAACGTTGTGATACGAGAAGCTTTCTTT. Amino acids: CNVVIREAFF. The chain is built from TRBV29-1 and TRBJ1-1; no clear D gene. The germline V gene encodes CDR1 SQVTM and CDR2 ANQGSEA. This CDR3 comprises 10 residues.

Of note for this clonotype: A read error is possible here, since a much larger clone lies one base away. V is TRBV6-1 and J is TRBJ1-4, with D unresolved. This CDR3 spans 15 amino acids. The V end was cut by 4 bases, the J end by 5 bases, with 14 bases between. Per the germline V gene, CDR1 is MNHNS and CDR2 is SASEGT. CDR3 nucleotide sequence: TGTGCCAGCAGTGTCGGAGGCGCTGGGAATGAAAAACTGTTTTTT. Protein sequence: CASSVGGAGNEKLFF.

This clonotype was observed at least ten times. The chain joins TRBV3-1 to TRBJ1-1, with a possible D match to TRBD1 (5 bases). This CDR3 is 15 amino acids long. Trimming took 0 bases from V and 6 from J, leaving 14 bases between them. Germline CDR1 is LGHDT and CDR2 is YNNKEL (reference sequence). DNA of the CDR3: TGTGCCAGCAGCCAAGAGGGGGAGGGGAGGCCTGAAGCTTTCTTT. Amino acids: CASSQEGEGRPEAFF. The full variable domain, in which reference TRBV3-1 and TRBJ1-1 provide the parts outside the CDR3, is DTAVSQTPKYLVTQMGNDKSIKCEQNLGHDTMYWYKQDSKKFLKIMFSYNNKELIINETVPNRFSPKSPDKAHLNLHINSLELGDSAVYFCASSQEGEGRPEAFFGQGTRLTVV.

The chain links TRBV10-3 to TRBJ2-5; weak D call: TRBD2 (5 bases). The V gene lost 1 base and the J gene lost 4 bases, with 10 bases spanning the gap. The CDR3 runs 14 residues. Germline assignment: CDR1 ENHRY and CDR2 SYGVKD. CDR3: CAISELVGGETQYF. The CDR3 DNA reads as TGTGCCATCAGTGAGTTAGTTGGAGGAGAGACCCAGTACTTC.

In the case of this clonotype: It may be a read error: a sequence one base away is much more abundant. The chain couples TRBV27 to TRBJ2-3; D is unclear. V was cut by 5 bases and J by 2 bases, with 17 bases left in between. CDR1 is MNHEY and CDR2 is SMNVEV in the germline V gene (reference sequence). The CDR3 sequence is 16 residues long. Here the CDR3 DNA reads TGTGCCAGCAGTCCTATACCCCGAGCGTCCACAGATACGCAGTATTTT. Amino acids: CASSPIPRASTDTQYF.

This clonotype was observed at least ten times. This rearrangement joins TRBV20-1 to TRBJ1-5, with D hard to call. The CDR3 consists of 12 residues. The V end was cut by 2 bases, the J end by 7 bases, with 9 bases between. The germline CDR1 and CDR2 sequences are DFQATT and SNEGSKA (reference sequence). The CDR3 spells CSARSGGQPQHF. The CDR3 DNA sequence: TGCAGTGCTAGATCAGGCGGGCAGCCCCAGCATTTT.

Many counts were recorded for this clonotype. The CDR3 loop is CASSTTRKEGYEQYF. The CDR3 DNA sequence: TGTGCCAGCAGTACCACCCGGAAGGAAGGCTACGAGCAGTACTTC. This sequence joins TRBV7-9 and TRBJ2-7; no reliable D call. Between the trimmed V and J ends, which lost 6 bases and 3 bases, there was a span of 18 bases. The germline CDR1 and CDR2 sequences are SEHNR and FQNEAQ (reference sequence). CDR3 length: 15 residues.

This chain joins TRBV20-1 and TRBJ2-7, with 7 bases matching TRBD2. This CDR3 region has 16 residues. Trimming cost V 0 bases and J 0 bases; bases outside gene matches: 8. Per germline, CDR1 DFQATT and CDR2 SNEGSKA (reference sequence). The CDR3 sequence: CSAREAYLADSYEQYF. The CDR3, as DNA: TGCAGTGCTAGAGAGGCTTATCTAGCGGACTCCTACGAGCAGTACTTC.

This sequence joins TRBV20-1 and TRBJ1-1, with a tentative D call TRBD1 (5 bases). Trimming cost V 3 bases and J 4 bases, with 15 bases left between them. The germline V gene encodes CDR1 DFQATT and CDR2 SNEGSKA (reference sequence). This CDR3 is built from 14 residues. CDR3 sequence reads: CSARDIRRGTEAFF. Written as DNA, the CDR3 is TGCAGTGCTAGGGACATTCGGCGGGGCACTGAAGCTTTCTTT.